This T cell receptor (beta chain) was sequenced for a study of T cells in Graves' hyperthyroidism and ophthalmopathy. Study-level points and caveats: Before onset, by a median of approximately 6.8 months, the model predicted ophthalmopathy.

Amplified TCR beta CDR3 regions derived from RNA transcripts. The TCR CDR3 first-round RT-PCR relied on the HTBI primer set. One entry per CDR3 protein results from TCRdb running MiXCR on the multiplex PCR reads. Among roughly 240,000 distinct CDR3 sequences listed, over 20% were seen once. This CDR3 is built from 14 residues. Trimming cost V 5 bases and J 2 bases, with 13 bases left between them. Germline V gives CDR1 SGHRS, CDR2 YFSETQ. A note on this clonotype: What it recognizes is unknown.

Ophthalmopathy cases met thresholds of Clinical Activity Score at least 3, NOSPECS grade at least 4 and duration under 3 months. The sequenced material came from blood. The receptor was isolated from a woman between 35 and 50 years old with Graves' ophthalmopathy. The chain employs TRBV5-1 and TRBJ1-2; D gene ambiguous. CDR3 loop: CASSSRAGNYGYTF. The CDR3 nucleotides read TGCGCCAGCAGTTCGAGAGCCGGGAACTATGGCTACACCTTC.